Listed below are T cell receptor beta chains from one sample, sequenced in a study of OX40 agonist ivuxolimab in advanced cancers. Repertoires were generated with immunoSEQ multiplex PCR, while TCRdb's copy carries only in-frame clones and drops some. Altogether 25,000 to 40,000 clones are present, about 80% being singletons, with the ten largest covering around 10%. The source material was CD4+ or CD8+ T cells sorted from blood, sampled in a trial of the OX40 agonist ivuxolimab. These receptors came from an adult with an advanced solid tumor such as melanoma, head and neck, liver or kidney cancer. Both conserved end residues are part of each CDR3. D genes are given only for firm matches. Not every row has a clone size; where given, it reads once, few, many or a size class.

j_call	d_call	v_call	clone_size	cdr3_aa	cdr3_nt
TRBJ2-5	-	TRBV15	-	CATSGPGEGARGQETQYF	TGTGCCACCAGCGGACCTGGGGAGGGGGCGCGGGGGCAAGAGACCCAGTACTTC
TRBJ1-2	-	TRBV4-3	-	CASSQDVDSQGYGYTF	TGCGCCAGCAGCCAAGACGTAGACTCACAGGGCTATGGCTACACCTTC
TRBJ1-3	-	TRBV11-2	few	CASSLGSNTIYF	TGTGCCAGCAGCTTAGGGTCCAACACCATATATTTT
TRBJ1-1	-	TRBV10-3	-	CATRAGQNTEAFF	TGTGCCACCAGAGCTGGACAGAACACTGAAGCTTTCTTT
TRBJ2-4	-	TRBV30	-	CAWSVGTQNIQYF	TGTGCCTGGAGTGTAGGGACACAAAACATTCAGTACTTC
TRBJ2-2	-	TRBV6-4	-	CASSDSSGNTGELFF	TGTGCCAGCAGTGACTCCTCGGGAAACACCGGGGAGCTGTTTTTT
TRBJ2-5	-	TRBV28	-	CASSLESGPRTQYF	TGTGCCAGCAGTTTAGAGTCAGGACCTAGGACCCAGTACTTC
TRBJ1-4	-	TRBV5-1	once	CASSPGTINEKLFF	TGCGCCAGCAGCCCAGGGACTATTAATGAAAAACTGTTTTTT
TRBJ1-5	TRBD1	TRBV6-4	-	CASPEGTVGKNQPQHF	TGTGCCAGCCCTGAAGGGACAGTCGGGAAAAATCAGCCCCAGCATTTT
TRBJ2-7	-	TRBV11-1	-	CASSLFDDLYFYEQYF	TGTGCCAGCAGCTTATTCGACGATCTCTATTTCTACGAGCAGTACTTC
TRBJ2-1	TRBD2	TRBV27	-	CASSLSLAGIYNEQFF	TGTGCCAGCAGTTTATCCCTAGCGGGGATATACAATGAGCAGTTCTTC
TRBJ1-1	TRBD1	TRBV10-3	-	CAISESDRAYLNTEAFF	TGTGCCATCAGTGAGTCTGACAGGGCGTACCTGAACACTGAAGCTTTCTTT
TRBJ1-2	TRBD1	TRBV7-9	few	CASSLGDRLYGYTF	TGTGCCAGCAGCTTAGGGGACAGGCTCTATGGCTACACCTTC
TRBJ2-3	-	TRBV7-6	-	CASSLALGGTDTQYF	TGTGCCAGCAGCTTAGCGCTTGGGGGAACAGATACGCAGTATTTT
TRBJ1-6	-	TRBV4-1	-	CASSLRGELDNSPLHF	TGCGCCAGCAGCCTACGGGGGGAGTTAGATAATTCACCCCTCCACTTT
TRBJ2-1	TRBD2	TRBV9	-	CASSVEPGGYNEQFF	TGTGCCAGCAGCGTAGAGCCGGGAGGTTACAATGAGCAGTTCTTC
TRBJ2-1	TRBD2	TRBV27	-	CASSSAGEYNEQFF	TGTGCCAGCAGTTCGGCGGGGGAATACAATGAGCAGTTCTTC
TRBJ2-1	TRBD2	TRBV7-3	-	CASSEGLAPSYNEQFF	TGTGCCAGCAGCGAAGGACTAGCGCCCTCCTACAATGAGCAGTTCTTC
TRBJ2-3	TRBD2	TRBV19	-	CASSGLAGPTDTQYF	TGTGCCAGTTCGGGACTAGCGGGCCCCACAGATACGCAGTATTTT
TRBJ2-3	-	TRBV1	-	CISSQASGGRTDTQYF	TGCATCAGCAGCCAGGCTAGCGGGGGGCGCACAGATACGCAGTATTTT
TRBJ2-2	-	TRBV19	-	CASRPTTGELFF	TGTGCCAGTAGACCCACGACCGGGGAGCTGTTTTTT
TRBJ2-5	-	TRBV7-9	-	CASSLVGSFQETQYF	TGTGCCAGCAGCCTTGTCGGGTCATTCCAAGAGACCCAGTACTTC
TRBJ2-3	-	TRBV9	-	CASSVESGEVDKQYF	TGTGCCAGCAGCGTAGAATCGGGAGAAGTAGATAAGCAGTATTTT
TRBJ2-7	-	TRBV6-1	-	CASSETRGYYEQYF	TGTGCCAGCAGTGAAACTAGGGGCTATTACGAGCAGTACTTC
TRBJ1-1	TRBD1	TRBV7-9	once	CASSLARQGRGDTEAFF	TGTGCCAGCAGCTTAGCGAGACAGGGGCGCGGGGACACTGAAGCTTTCTTT
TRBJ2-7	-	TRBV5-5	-	CASSLGERRDPSYEQYF	TGTGCCAGCAGCTTGGGGGAGAGGAGGGACCCCTCCTACGAGCAGTACTTC
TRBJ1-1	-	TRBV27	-	CASSLRKVAEAFF	TGTGCCAGCAGTTTAAGGAAAGTGGCTGAAGCTTTCTTT
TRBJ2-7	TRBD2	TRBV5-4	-	CASSLPTSYTYEQYF	TGTGCCAGCAGCCTACCGACTAGCTATACCTACGAGCAGTACTTC
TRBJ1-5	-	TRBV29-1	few	CSVESGNQPQHF	TGCAGCGTTGAATCAGGCAATCAGCCCCAGCATTTT
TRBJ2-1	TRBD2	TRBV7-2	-	CASSLGGRNNEQFF	TGTGCCAGCAGCTTAGGCGGGAGGAACAATGAGCAGTTCTTC
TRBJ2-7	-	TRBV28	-	CASSFEGRISSSYEQYF	TGTGCCAGCAGTTTTGAGGGAAGGATATCGAGCTCCTACGAGCAGTACTTC
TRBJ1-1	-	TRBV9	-	CASSPRGSNTEAFF	TGTGCCAGCAGCCCTCGAGGGTCGAACACTGAAGCTTTCTTT
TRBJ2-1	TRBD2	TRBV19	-	CASSLTSGSGYEQFF	TGTGCCAGTAGTTTGACTAGCGGGAGTGGCTATGAGCAGTTCTTC
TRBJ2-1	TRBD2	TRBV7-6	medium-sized	CASSSDPAGGISSEQFF	TGTGCCAGCAGCTCAGACCCAGCGGGGGGTATCTCCAGCGAGCAGTTCTTC
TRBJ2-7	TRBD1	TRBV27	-	CASSARQGGYEQYF	TGTGCCAGCAGTGCCCGACAGGGTGGTTACGAGCAGTACTTC
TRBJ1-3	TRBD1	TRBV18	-	CASSPPGTGGYSGNTIYF	TGTGCCAGCTCACCCCCGGGGACAGGGGGCTATTCTGGAAACACCATATATTTT
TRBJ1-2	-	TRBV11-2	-	CASSTRSGLNYGYTF	TGTGCCAGCAGCACCCGCTCGGGGCTTAACTATGGCTACACCTTC
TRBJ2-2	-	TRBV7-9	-	CASSLAGNTGELFF	TGTGCCAGCAGCTTAGCGGGGAACACCGGGGAGCTGTTTTTT
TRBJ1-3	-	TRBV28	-	CASSYHAGILENTIYF	TGTGCCAGCAGTTATCACGCGGGGATTCTGGAAAACACCATATATTTT
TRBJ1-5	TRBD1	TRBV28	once	CASSSTGTGSGQPQHF	TGTGCCAGCAGTTCAACCGGGACAGGGTCGGGTCAGCCCCAGCATTTT
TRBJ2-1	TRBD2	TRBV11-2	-	CASSQDPSGGNNEQFF	TGCGCCAGCAGCCAAGATCCTAGCGGGGGGAACAATGAGCAGTTCTTC
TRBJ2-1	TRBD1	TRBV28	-	CASSRRTGGGNEQFF	TGTGCCAGCAGCCGTCGGACAGGGGGGGGCAATGAGCAGTTCTTC
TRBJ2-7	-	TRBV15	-	CATSRGTWEQYF	TGTGCCACCAGCAGAGGGACGTGGGAGCAGTACTTC
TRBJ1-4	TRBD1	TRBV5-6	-	CASSQEVGTGVEKLFF	TGTGCCAGCAGCCAGGAGGTTGGGACAGGGGTCGAAAAACTGTTTTTT
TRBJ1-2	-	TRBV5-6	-	CASSLGRAYGYTF	TGTGCCAGCAGCTTGGGCAGGGCATATGGCTACACCTTC
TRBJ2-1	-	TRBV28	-	CASSLGYNEQFF	TGTGCCAGCAGTTTAGGGTACAATGAGCAGTTCTTC
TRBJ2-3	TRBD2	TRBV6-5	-	CASSSSGGSTDTQYF	TGTGCCAGCAGTTCCAGCGGGGGAAGCACAGATACGCAGTATTTT
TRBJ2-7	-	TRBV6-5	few	CASSYSSVGGYEQYF	TGTGCCAGCAGTTACTCCTCCGTTGGGGGCTACGAGCAGTACTTC
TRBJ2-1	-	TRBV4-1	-	CASSQDTLYNEQFF	TGCGCCAGCAGCCAAGACACTTTGTACAATGAGCAGTTCTTC
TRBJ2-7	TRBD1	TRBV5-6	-	CASSPEGQGTYEQYF	TGTGCCAGCAGCCCGGAGGGACAGGGCACCTACGAGCAGTACTTC